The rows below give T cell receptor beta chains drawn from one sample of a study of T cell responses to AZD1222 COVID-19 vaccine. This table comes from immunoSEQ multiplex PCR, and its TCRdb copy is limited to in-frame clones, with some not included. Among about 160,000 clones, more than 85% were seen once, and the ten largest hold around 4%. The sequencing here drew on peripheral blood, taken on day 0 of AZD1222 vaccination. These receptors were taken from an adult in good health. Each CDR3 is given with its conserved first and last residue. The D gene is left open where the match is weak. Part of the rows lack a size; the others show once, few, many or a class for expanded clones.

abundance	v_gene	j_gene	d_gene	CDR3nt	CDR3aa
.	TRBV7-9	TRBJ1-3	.	TGTGCCAGCAGCTTAGACAGGGCCCTAAGAAACACCATATATTTT	CASSLDRALRNTIYF
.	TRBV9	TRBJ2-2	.	TGTGCCAGCAGCGTAGGAGGGGGCACCGGGGAGCTGTTTTTT	CASSVGGGTGELFF
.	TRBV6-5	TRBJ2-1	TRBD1	TGTGCCAGCAGTTATGGGACAGGGGGATACAATGAGCAGTTCTTC	CASSYGTGGYNEQFF
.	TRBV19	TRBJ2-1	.	TGTGCCAGTAAAAGCGGCAGCGAGGGTGGCAATGAGCAGTTCTTC	CASKSGSEGGNEQFF
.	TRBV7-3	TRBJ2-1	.	TGTGCCAGCAGCTACGGGCCAAGCTCCTACAATGAGCAGTTCTTC	CASSYGPSSYNEQFF
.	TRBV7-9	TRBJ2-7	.	TGTGCCAGCAGCTTATTGGAGGAGCAGTACTTC	CASSLLEEQYF
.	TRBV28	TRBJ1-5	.	TGTGCCAGCAGCTATCAGAGCCATAGCAATCAGCCCCAGCATTTT	CASSYQSHSNQPQHF
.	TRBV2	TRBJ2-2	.	TGTGCCAGCAGTGGTCCCTTTAGCGATAACACCGGGGAGCTGTTTTTT	CASSGPFSDNTGELFF
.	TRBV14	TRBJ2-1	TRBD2	TGTGCCAGCAGCCAAGCACTAGCGGCTTACAATGAGCAGTTCTTC	CASSQALAAYNEQFF
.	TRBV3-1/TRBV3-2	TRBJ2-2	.	TGTGCCAGCAGCCACGTACGGGAGTACACCGGGGAGCTGTTTTTT	CASSHVREYTGELFF
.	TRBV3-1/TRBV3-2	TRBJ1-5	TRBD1	TGTGCCAGCAGCCAAGTAAGGAGGACAGGGGTTAGGGGCAATCAGCCCCAGCATTTT	CASSQVRRTGVRGNQPQHF
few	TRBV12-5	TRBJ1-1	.	TGTGCTAGTGGTTCCTCCGGGCAGGGTGGATTTAATTCTGAAGCTTTCTTT	CASGSSGQGGFNSEAFF
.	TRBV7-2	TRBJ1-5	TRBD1	TGTGCCAGCAGCTGGGACAGAGGCAATCAGCCCCAGCATTTT	CASSWDRGNQPQHF
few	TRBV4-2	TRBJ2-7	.	TGTGCCAGCAGCCAAGTGGGCAACGAGCAGTACTTC	CASSQVGNEQYF
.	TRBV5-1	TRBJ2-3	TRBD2	TGCGCCAGCAGCCTAAGCGGGAGTGGAGATACGCAGTATTTT	CASSLSGSGDTQYF
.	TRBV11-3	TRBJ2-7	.	TGTGCCAGCAGCCAGGTAGCGGTCTACGAGCAGTACTTC	CASSQVAVYEQYF
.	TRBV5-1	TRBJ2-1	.	TGCGCCAGCAGCTTAGGACAAGGGGCTTACAATGAGCAGTTCTTC	CASSLGQGAYNEQFF
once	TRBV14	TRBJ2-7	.	TGTGCCAGCAGCCTGCACTACGAGCAGTACTTC	CASSLHYEQYF
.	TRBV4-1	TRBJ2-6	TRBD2	TGCGCCAGCAGCCGACCCTTAGCGGGAGTTTCTGGGGCCAACGTCCTGACTTTC	CASSRPLAGVSGANVLTF
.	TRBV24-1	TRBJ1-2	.	TGTGCCACCAGTGATTATGGCAGGGATGGCTACACCTTC	CATSDYGRDGYTF
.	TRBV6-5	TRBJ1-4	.	TGTGCCTCAGGCGGGGGAACTAATGAAAAACTGTTTTTT	CASGGGTNEKLFF
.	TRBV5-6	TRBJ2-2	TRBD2	TGTGCCAGCAGCTCGGGACTAGCGGGGTACACCGGGGAGCTGTTTTTT	CASSSGLAGYTGELFF
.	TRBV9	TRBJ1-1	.	TGTGCCAGCAGCGTGGGGGTCATGAACACTGAAGCTTTCTTT	CASSVGVMNTEAFF
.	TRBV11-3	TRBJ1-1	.	TGTGCCAGCAGCCTCCGACAGGTCTGGAACACTGAAGCTTTCTTT	CASSLRQVWNTEAFF
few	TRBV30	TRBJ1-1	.	TGTGCCTGGGTGTCCCGGGCGGCTTTCTTT	CAWVSRAAFF
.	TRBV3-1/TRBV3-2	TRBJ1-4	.	TGTGCCAGCAGCCCCAACAGACAGGATGGTGAAAAACTGTTTTTT	CASSPNRQDGEKLFF
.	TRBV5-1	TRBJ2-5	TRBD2	TGCGCCAGCAGTCTGTCTAGCGGGAGTCGGGAGACCCAGTACTTC	CASSLSSGSRETQYF
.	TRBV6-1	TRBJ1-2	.	TGTGCCAGCAGTGAGGACGCGGGAGTCTGGGGTGGCTACACCTTC	CASSEDAGVWGGYTF
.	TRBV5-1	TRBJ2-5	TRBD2	TGCGCCAGCAGCTTGGCCCCCGCGGGGGGACTAGCGGGCCAAGAGACCCAGTACTTC	CASSLAPAGGLAGQETQYF
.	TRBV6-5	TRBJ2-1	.	TGTGCCAGCAGTTGGGGACCGTCCGGGGAAAAGGCGCAGTTCTTC	CASSWGPSGEKAQFF
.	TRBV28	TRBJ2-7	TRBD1	TGTGCCAGCAGTCCCCCCAACAGGGGTTTCCACGAGCAGTACTTC	CASSPPNRGFHEQYF
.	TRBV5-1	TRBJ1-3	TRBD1	TGCGCCAGCAGCCTACGGACAGGAACTGGAAACACCATATATTTT	CASSLRTGTGNTIYF
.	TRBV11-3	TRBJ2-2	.	TGTGCCAGCAGCTTAGATTCCGGGGAGCTGTTTTTT	CASSLDSGELFF
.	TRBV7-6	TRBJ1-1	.	TGTGCCAGCAGCTTAGGCGGGGCTCGGACTGAAGCTTTCTTT	CASSLGGARTEAFF
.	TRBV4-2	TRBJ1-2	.	TGTGCCAGCAGCCAACAGCCGGGAACTAACTATGGCTACACCTTC	CASSQQPGTNYGYTF
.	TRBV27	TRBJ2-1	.	TGTGCCAGCACCCCTTATTCTCTAGCCTATTCCTACAATGAGCAGTTCTTC	CASTPYSLAYSYNEQFF
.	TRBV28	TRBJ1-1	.	TGTGCCAGCAGTTTCTCCGGGACATACCAGGACGTGAACACTGAAGCTTTCTTT	CASSFSGTYQDVNTEAFF
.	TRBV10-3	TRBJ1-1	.	TGTGCCATCAGTGACTCGGTGAACACTGAAGCTTTCTTT	CAISDSVNTEAFF
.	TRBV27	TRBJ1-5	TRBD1	TGTGCCAGAGAACCGACAGGGAGCAATCAGCCCCAGCATTTT	CAREPTGSNQPQHF
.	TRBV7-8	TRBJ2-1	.	TGTGCCAGCAGCTTACGACCCGGAGCGAATGAGCAGTTCTTC	CASSLRPGANEQFF
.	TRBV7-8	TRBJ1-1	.	TGTGCCAGCAGCTTAGCAGCCCAGTGGTATACTGAAGCTTTCTTT	CASSLAAQWYTEAFF